Listed below are T cell receptor beta chains from one sample, sequenced in a study of blood T cell repertoires in COVID-19. Clones were sequenced by immunoSEQ multiplex PCR, and TCRdb holds only the in-frame ones, with some missing. The repertoire includes roughly 230,000 clones, approximately 85% of them detected once, and around 5.5% sits in the top ten. What was sequenced was peripheral blood. These receptors originate from a man aged 45-65 years with COVID-19, enrolled during active disease. Each CDR3 is given with its conserved first and last residue. The D gene is left open where the match is weak. Expanded clones are given a class, and other clones once, few, many or no size at all.

clone size	V gene	J gene	D gene	CDR3 protein	CDR3 DNA
.	TRBV7-9	TRBJ1-6	.	CASSLGQPGLLYNSPLHF	TGTGCCAGCAGCTTAGGGCAACCGGGGTTACTCTATAATTCACCCCTCCACTTT
once	TRBV3-1/TRBV3-2	TRBJ1-1	.	CASRDRQNTEAFF	TGTGCCAGCAGAGACAGACAGAACACTGAAGCTTTCTTT
.	TRBV5-1	TRBJ2-7	.	CASSLGGQLHEQYF	TGCGCCAGCAGCTTGGGTGGACAGCTCCACGAGCAGTACTTC
.	TRBV4-1	TRBJ2-3	TRBD2	CASSQTLTSGGDTQYF	TGCGCCAGCAGCCAAACTTTGACTAGCGGGGGGGATACGCAGTATTTT
.	TRBV5-1	TRBJ1-1	TRBD1	CASSLGVQGADTEAFF	TGCGCCAGCAGCTTGGGGGTACAGGGGGCGGACACTGAAGCTTTCTTT
.	TRBV14	TRBJ1-2	.	CASSQDRRVGSGYTF	TGTGCCAGCAGCCAAGATAGGCGGGTGGGGAGCGGCTACACCTTC
.	TRBV2	TRBJ1-6	TRBD1	CASGQGVNSPLHF	TGTGCCAGTGGACAGGGTGTAAATTCACCCCTCCACTTT
.	TRBV5-1	TRBJ2-5	TRBD1	CASSGSGTGGETQYF	TGCGCCAGCAGTGGGTCCGGGACAGGGGGAGAGACCCAGTACTTC
.	TRBV9	TRBJ2-3	TRBD2	CASSPAGGADTQYF	TGTGCCAGCAGTCCAGCGGGGGGGGCTGATACGCAGTATTTT
.	TRBV5-1	TRBJ1-1	TRBD1	CASSVWGQMNTEAFF	TGCGCCAGCAGCGTATGGGGACAGATGAACACTGAAGCTTTCTTT
.	TRBV6-6	TRBJ2-4	TRBD1	CASSYPTGAITSVSAKNIQYF	TGTGCCAGCAGCTACCCTACAGGGGCGATCACGTCCGTCTCAGCCAAAAACATTCAGTACTTC